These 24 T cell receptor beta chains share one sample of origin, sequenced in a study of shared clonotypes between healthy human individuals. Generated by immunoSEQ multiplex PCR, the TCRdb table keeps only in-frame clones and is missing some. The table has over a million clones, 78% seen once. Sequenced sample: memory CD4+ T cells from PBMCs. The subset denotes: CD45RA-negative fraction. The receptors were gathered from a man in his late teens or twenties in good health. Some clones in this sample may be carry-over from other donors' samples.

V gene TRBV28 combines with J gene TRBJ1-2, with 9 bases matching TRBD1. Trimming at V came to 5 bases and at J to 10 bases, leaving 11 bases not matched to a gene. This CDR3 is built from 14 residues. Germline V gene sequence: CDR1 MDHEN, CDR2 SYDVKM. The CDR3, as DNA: TGTGCCAGCAGTGCCCCGGGACAGGGAGGGGCCTACACCTTC. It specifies CASSAPGQGGAYTF.

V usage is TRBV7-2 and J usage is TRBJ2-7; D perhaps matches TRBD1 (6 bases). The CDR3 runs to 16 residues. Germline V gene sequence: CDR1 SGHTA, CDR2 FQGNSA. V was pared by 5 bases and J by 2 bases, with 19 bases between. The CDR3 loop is CASSQRTGFPPYEQYF. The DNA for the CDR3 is TGTGCCAGCAGCCAGAGAACAGGGTTCCCCCCCTACGAGCAGTACTTC.

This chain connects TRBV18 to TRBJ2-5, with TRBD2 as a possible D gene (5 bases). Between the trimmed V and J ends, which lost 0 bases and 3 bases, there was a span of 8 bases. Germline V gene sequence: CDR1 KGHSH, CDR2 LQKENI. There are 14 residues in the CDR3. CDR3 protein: CASSPPSGKETQYF. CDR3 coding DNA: TGTGCCAGCTCACCACCCTCCGGGAAAGAGACCCAGTACTTC.

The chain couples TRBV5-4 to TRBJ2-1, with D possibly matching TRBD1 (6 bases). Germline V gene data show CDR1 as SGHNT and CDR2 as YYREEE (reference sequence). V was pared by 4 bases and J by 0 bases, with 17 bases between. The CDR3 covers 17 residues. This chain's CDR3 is CASSGGSGASSYNEQFF. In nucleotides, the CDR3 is TGTGCCAGCAGCGGCGGATCAGGGGCTAGCTCCTACAATGAGCAGTTCTTC.

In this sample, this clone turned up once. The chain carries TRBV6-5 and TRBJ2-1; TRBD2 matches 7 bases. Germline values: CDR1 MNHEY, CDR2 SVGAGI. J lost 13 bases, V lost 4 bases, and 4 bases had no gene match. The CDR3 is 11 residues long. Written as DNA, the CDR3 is TGTGCCAGCAGTTTACCGGGACTACAGTTCTTC. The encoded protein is CASSLPGLQFF.

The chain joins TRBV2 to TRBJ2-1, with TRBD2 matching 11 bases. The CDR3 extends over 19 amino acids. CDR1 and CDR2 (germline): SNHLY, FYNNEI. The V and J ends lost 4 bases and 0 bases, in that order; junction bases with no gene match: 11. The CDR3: CASSVPGLAALSSYNEQFF. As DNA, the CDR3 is TGTGCCAGCAGTGTTCCGGGACTAGCGGCGTTGAGCTCCTACAATGAGCAGTTCTTC.

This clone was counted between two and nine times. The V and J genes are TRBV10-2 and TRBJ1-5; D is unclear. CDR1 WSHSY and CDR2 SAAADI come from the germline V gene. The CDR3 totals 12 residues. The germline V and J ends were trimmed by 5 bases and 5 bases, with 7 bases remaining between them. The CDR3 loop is CASSPFYQPQHF. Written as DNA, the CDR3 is TGCGCCAGCAGTCCCTTTTATCAGCCCCAGCATTTT.

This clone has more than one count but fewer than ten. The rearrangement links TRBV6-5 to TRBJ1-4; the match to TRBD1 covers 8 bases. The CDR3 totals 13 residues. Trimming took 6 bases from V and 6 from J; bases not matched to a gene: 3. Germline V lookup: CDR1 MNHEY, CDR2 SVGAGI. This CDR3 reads CASRQGADEKLFF. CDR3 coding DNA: TGTGCCAGCAGGCAGGGGGCGGATGAAAAACTGTTTTTT.

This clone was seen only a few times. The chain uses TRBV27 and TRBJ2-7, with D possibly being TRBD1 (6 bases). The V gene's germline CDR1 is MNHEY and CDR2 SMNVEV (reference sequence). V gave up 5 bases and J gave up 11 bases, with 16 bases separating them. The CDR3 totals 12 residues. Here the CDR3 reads CASSLAGAREYF. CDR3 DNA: TGTGCCAGCAGTCTCGCAGGGGCGCGAGAGTACTTC.

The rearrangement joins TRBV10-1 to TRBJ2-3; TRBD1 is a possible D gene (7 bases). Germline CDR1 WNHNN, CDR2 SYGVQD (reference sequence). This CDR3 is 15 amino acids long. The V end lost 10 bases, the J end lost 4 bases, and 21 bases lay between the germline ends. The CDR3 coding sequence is TGCGCCAATACCCTCAGGACAGGAGGGTCAGATACGCAGTATTTT. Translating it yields CANTLRTGGSDTQYF.

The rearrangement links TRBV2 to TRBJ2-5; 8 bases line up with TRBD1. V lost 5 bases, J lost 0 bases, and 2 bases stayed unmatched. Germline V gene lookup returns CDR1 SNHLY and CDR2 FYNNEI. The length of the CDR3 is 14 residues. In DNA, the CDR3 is TGTGCCAGCAGTCACAGGGGGTACCAAGAGACCCAGTACTTC. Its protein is CASSHRGYQETQYF. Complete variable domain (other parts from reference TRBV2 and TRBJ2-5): EPEVTQTPSHQVTQMGQEVILRCVPISNHLYFYWYRQILGQKVEFLVSFYNNEISEKSEIFDDQFSVERPDGSNFTLKIRSTKLEDSAMYFCASSHRGYQETQYFGPGTRLLVL.

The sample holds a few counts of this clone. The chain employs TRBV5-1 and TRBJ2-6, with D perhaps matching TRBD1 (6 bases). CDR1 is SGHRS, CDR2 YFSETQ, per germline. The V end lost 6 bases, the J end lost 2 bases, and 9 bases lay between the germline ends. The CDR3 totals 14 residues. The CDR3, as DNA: TGCGCCAGCAACCAGGGGCCTGGGGCCAACGTCCTGACTTTC. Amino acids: CASNQGPGANVLTF.

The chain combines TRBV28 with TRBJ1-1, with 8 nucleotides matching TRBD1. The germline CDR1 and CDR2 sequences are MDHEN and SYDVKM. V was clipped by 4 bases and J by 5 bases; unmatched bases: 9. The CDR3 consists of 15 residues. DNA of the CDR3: TGTGCCAGCAGTTACCCTTACAGGGGGTCTACTGAAGCTTTCTTT. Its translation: CASSYPYRGSTEAFF.

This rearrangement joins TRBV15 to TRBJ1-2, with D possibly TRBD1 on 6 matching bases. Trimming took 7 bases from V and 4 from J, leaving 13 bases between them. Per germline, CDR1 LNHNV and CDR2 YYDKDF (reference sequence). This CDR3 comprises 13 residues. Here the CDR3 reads CATTTGLGYGYTF. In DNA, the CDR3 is TGTGCCACCACGACAGGCCTGGGCTATGGCTACACCTTC.

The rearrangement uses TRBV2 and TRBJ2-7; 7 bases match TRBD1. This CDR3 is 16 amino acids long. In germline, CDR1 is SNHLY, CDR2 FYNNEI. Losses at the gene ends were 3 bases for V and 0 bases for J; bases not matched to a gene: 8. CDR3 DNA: TGTGCCAGCAGTGAGGTTGATTGGGACAGCTCCTACGAGCAGTACTTC. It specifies CASSEVDWDSSYEQYF.

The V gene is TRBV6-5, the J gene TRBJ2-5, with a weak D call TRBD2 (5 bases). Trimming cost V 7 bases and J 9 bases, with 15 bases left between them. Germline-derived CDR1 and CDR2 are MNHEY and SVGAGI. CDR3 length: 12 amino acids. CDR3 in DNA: TGTGCCAGCACGGCTCCTCCGGGGTCCCAGTACTTC. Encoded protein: CASTAPPGSQYF.

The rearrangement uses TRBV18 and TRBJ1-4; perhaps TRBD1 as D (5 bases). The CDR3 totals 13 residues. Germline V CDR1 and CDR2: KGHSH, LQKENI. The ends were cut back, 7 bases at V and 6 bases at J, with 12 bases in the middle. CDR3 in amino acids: CASFGGDHEKLFF. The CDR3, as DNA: TGTGCCAGCTTCGGGGGAGACCATGAAAAACTGTTTTTT.

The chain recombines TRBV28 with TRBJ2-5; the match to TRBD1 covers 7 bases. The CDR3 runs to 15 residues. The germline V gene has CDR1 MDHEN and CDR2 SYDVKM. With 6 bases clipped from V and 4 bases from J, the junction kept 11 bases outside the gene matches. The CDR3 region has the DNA TGTGCCAGCAGCCCAGGGGGTGTAAAGGGAGAGACCCAGTACTTC. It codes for CASSPGGVKGETQYF.

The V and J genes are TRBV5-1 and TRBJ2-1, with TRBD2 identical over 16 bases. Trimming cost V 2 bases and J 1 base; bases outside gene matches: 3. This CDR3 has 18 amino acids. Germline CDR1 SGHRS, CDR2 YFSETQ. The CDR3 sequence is CASSFGTSGRASYNEQFF. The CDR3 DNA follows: TGCGCCAGCAGCTTTGGGACTAGCGGGAGGGCGTCCTACAATGAGCAGTTCTTC.

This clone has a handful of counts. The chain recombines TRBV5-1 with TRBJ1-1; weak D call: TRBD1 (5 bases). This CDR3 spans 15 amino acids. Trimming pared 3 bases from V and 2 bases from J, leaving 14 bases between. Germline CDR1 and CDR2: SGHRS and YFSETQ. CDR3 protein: CASSSLGTDNTEAFF. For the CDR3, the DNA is TGCGCCAGCAGCTCGTTGGGGACGGACAACACTGAAGCTTTCTTT.

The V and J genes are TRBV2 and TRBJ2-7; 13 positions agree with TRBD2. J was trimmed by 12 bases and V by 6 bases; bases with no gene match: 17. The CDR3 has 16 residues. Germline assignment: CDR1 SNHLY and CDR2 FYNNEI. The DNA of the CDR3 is TGTGCCAGCAGCACCGACCTACTAGCGGGAGGGGGCTTAGGGTACTTC. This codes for CASSTDLLAGGGLGYF. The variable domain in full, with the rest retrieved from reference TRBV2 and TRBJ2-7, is EPEVTQTPSHQVTQMGQEVILRCVPISNHLYFYWYRQILGQKVEFLVSFYNNEISEKSEIFDDQFSVERPDGSNFTLKIRSTKLEDSAMYFCASSTDLLAGGGLGYFGPGTRLTVT.

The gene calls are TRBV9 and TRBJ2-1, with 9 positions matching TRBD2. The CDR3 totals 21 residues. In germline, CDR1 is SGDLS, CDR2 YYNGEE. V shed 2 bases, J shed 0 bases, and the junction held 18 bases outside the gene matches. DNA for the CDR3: TGTGCCAGCAGCGTCGGCCTAGGGCTCAGACTAGCGGCATACTCCTACAATGAGCAGTTCTTC. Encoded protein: CASSVGLGLRLAAYSYNEQFF.

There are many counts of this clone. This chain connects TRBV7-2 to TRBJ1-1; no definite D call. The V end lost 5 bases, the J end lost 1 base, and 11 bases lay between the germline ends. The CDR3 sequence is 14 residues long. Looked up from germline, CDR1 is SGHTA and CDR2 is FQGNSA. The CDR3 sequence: CASSAQVGNTEAFF. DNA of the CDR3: TGTGCCAGCAGCGCTCAGGTCGGGAACACTGAAGCTTTCTTT.

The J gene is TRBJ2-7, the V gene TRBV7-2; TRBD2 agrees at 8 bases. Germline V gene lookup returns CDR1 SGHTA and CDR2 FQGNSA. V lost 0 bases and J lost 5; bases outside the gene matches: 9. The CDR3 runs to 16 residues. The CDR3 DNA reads TGTGCCAGCAGCTTAGCGGGGAGCGGGAGACCAGACGAGCAGTACTTC. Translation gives CASSLAGSGRPDEQYF.